The 21 T cell receptor beta chains in this list originate from one sample, sequenced in a study of blood T cell repertoires in COVID-19 (TCRdb year 2020). The library was made by the immunoSEQ multiplex PCR assay. TCRdb took this table from immuneACCESS and kept in-frame rearrangements with V and J called. Such tables lack part of the clones; where checked against another copy, unresolved V genes explain under half of the gap, and the rest is unexplained. A total of roughly 400,000 clones appear in this sample, more than 75% of them only once. The ten largest account for about 2.5% of the sample. Sequencing was performed on peripheral blood. These receptor sequences come from a woman in her sixties or seventies with COVID-19, enrolled during active disease.

This rearrangement joins TRBV28 to TRBJ1-4; possible D gene TRBD1, 5 bases. CDR1 MDHEN and CDR2 SYDVKM come from the germline V gene. V was shortened by 6 bases and J by 6 bases, with 14 bases between the two germline ends. The CDR3 contains 14 residues. The CDR3 here is CASRPGGSYEKLFF. Here the CDR3 DNA reads TGTGCCAGCAGACCCGGGGGTAGCTATGAAAAACTGTTTTTT.

V usage is TRBV21-1 and J usage is TRBJ2-6; the D call TRBD1 from the table was never checked on the DNA. TRBV21-1 is designated a pseudogene. The CDR3 has 18 amino acids. CDR3 region: CATSRPGQGEAGANVLTF. The CDR3 bases are TGTGCCACCTCTCGCCCGGGACAGGGGGAGGCTGGGGCCAACGTCCTGACTTTC.

The rearrangement joins TRBV5-1 to TRBJ1-1, with D unresolved. CDR1 and CDR2 from the germline V gene are SGHRS and YFSETQ. V gave up 1 base and J gave up 1 base, with 11 bases separating them. The CDR3 contains 15 residues. This chain's CDR3 is CASSLNGGPNTEAFF. The CDR3 DNA reads as TGCGCCAGCAGCTTGAATGGAGGACCGAACACTGAAGCTTTCTTT.

The chain joins TRBV6-1 to TRBJ1-5; D unresolved. Trimming pared 1 base from V and 3 bases from J, leaving 7 bases between. Germline values: CDR1 MNHNS, CDR2 SASEGT. The CDR3 has 14 amino acids. The CDR3 sequence is CASSEGQFNQPQHF. CDR3 in DNA: TGTGCCAGCAGTGAAGGGCAGTTCAATCAGCCCCAGCATTTT.

This clone was observed a handful of times. The genes are TRBV28 and TRBJ1-1; D possibly corresponds to TRBD1 (5 bases). This CDR3 is 14 amino acids long. In germline, CDR1 is MDHEN, CDR2 SYDVKM. Trimming took 6 bases from V and 1 from J, leaving 12 bases between them. CDR3 DNA sequence: TGTGCCAGCAGGGGGGGACCGCCGAACACTGAAGCTTTCTTT. Translated: CASRGGPPNTEAFF. Full variable domain (outside the CDR3, taken from reference TRBV28 and TRBJ1-1): DVKVTQSSRYLVKRTGEKVFLECVQDMDHENMFWYRQDPGLGLRLIYFSYDVKMKEKGDIPEGYSVSREKKERFSLILESASTNQTSMYLCASRGGPPNTEAFFGQGTRLTVV.

The genes are TRBV11-3 and TRBJ2-2; 9 bases are shared with TRBD1. Germline V gene sequence: CDR1 SGHNT, CDR2 YENEEA. Germline trimming cut 6 bases from V and 1 base from J; bases unmatched to any gene: 3. The CDR3 has 15 residues. The DNA for the CDR3 is TGTGCCAGCAGTTCGGACAGGGGGAACACCGGGGAGCTGTTTTTT. It translates to CASSSDRGNTGELFF.

The rearrangement joins TRBV6-5 to TRBJ1-3, with a tentative D call TRBD1 (5 bases). V dropped 6 bases and J dropped 3 bases, with 12 bases sitting between them. The germline gives CDR1 MNHEY, CDR2 SVGAGI. The CDR3 has 14 residues. The CDR3 loop is CASRAREYGNTIYF. As DNA, the CDR3 is TGTGCCAGCAGGGCCAGGGAATATGGAAACACCATATATTTT.

J is TRBJ1-2 and V is TRBV25-1; 8 nucleotides agree with TRBD1. The V and J ends lost 5 bases and 4 bases, in that order; junction bases with no gene match: 6. Germline V gene data show CDR1 as MGHDK and CDR2 as SYGVNS. CDR3 length: 14 amino acids. CDR3 coding DNA: TGTGCCAGCAGTTCAGGACAGGGTACCTATGGCTACACCTTC. Translation: CASSSGQGTYGYTF.

This chain uses TRBV30 with TRBJ2-7; maybe TRBD1 (5 bases). Trimming took 2 bases from V and 0 from J, leaving 11 bases between them. The germline gives CDR1 GTSNPN, CDR2 SVGIG (reference sequence). The CDR3 consists of 14 residues. The CDR3 loop is CAWSTRQSSYEQYF. CDR3 in DNA: TGTGCCTGGAGTACGAGACAGAGCTCCTACGAGCAGTACTTC.

The chain employs TRBV19 and TRBJ1-2; D is undetermined. Trimming shortened V by 7 bases and J by 3 bases, and 21 bases separated the two germline ends. Looked up from germline, CDR1 is LNHDA and CDR2 is SQIVND (reference sequence). This CDR3 comprises 16 residues. The chain's CDR3 is CASTSTSGSPHYGYTF. DNA of the CDR3: TGTGCCAGTACCAGCACCTCGGGAAGCCCACACTATGGCTACACCTTC.

V gene TRBV15 combines with J gene TRBJ2-2; D possibly corresponds to TRBD1 (5 bases). Germline V gene data show CDR1 as LNHNV and CDR2 as YYDKDF (reference sequence). Trimming removed 6 bases at V and 0 bases at J, with 11 bases between. The CDR3 consists of 15 residues. Here the CDR3 DNA reads TGTGCCACCAGAGTGGGGCACGCGAACACCGGGGAGCTGTTTTTT. It yields the protein CATRVGHANTGELFF. Complete variable domain (other parts from reference TRBV15 and TRBJ2-2): DAMVIQNPRYQVTQFGKPVTLSCSQTLNHNVMYWYQQKSSQAPKLLFHYYDKDFNNEADTPDNFQSRRPNTSFCFLDIRSPGLGDTAMYLCATRVGHANTGELFFGEGSRLTVL.

This clone was observed once. The CDR3 protein is CASSRYSGGIYEQYF. The CDR3 coding sequence is TGTGCCAGCAGTCGCTATAGCGGGGGGATTTACGAGCAGTACTTC. The chain recombines TRBV28 with TRBJ2-7, with 10 bases aligning to TRBD2. The V and J ends lost 5 bases and 4 bases, in that order; junction bases with no gene match: 8. In germline, CDR1 is MDHEN, CDR2 SYDVKM. CDR3 length: 15 amino acids. Looking up the rest from reference TRBV28 and TRBJ2-7 gives the full variable domain: DVKVTQSSRYLVKRTGEKVFLECVQDMDHENMFWYRQDPGLGLRLIYFSYDVKMKEKGDIPEGYSVSREKKERFSLILESASTNQTSMYLCASSRYSGGIYEQYFGPGTRLTVT.

The J gene is TRBJ1-6, the V gene TRBV9, with 12 bases identical to TRBD1. Germline loops: CDR1 SGDLS, CDR2 YYNGEE. This CDR3 contains 16 residues. V trimming: 2 bases; J trimming: 11 bases; junction bases outside the gene matches: 8. The CDR3 is CASSVDPGTGGPPLHF. The CDR3, as DNA: TGTGCCAGCAGCGTTGATCCCGGGACAGGGGGCCCACCCCTCCACTTT.

This chain connects TRBV10-1 to TRBJ2-6; 7 positions match TRBD1. The V segment lost 5 bases and the J segment 0 bases; nucleotides outside the gene matches: 7. The CDR3 sequence is 17 residues long. Germline V CDR1 and CDR2: WNHNN, SYGVQD (reference sequence). Here the CDR3 DNA reads TGCGCCAGCAGTACCGGGACAGTGCTCTCTGGGGCCAACGTCCTGACTTTC. This codes for CASSTGTVLSGANVLTF.

The genes are TRBV11-2 and TRBJ2-7; 12 bases fit TRBD2. Germline V gene sequence: CDR1 SGHAT, CDR2 FQNNGV. Unmatched junction bases numbered 6, after V lost 5 bases and J lost 4 bases. This CDR3 contains 15 residues. The CDR3: CASSDLAGGRYEQYF. For the CDR3, the DNA is TGTGCCAGCAGCGATCTAGCGGGGGGGCGGTACGAGCAGTACTTC.

The chain links TRBV11-2 to TRBJ1-2; D is uncertain. Germline CDR1 reads SGHAT; CDR2 reads FQNNGV. This CDR3 is 16 amino acids long. V was shortened by 5 bases and J by 6 bases, with 22 bases between the two germline ends. CDR3 coding DNA: TGTGCCAGCAGCCCCTTGGGTTTTCTGGGGAGTAATGGCTACACCTTC. Its translation is CASSPLGFLGSNGYTF.

A single count supports this clone. The chain joins TRBV7-8 to TRBJ1-3; possible D gene TRBD1, 5 bases. CDR3 length: 14 amino acids. Per the germline V gene, CDR1 is SGHVS and CDR2 is FQNEAQ. The germline V and J ends were trimmed by 5 bases and 3 bases, with 11 bases remaining between them. CDR3 nucleotide sequence: TGTGCCAGCAGCAGTCAGGGTTTTGGAAACACCATATATTTT. This translates into CASSSQGFGNTIYF.

This chain uses TRBV5-5 with TRBJ2-7; 7 nucleotides agree with TRBD1. Trimming took 1 base from V and 3 from J; bases not matched to a gene: 1. Germline values: CDR1 SGHKS, CDR2 YYEKEE (reference sequence). The CDR3 runs 13 residues. CDR3 DNA sequence: TGTGCCAGCAGCTTGTCAGGGGGCTACGAGCAGTACTTC. Translating it yields CASSLSGGYEQYF.

The J gene is TRBJ2-2, the V gene TRBV3-1 (or the pseudogene TRBV3-2), with D maybe TRBD1 (6 bases). Germline assignment: CDR1 LGHDT and CDR2 YNNKEL (reference sequence). The CDR3 spans 15 residues. With 11 bases removed from V and 1 base from J, the gap between germline ends came to 17 bases. CDR3: CASKTGTLNTGELFF. CDR3 nucleotide sequence: TGTGCCTCTAAGACCGGGACACTGAACACCGGGGAGCTGTTTTTT.

This rearrangement joins TRBV2 to TRBJ1-5, with 7 bases matching TRBD1. J gave up 0 bases and V 5 bases, and 4 bases lay outside the gene matches. CDR1 is SNHLY, CDR2 FYNNEI, per germline. This CDR3 has 15 amino acids. CDR3 sequence: CASSPGQHSNQPQHF. Here the CDR3 DNA reads TGTGCCAGCAGTCCGGGACAGCATAGCAATCAGCCCCAGCATTTT. Filled out from reference TRBV2 and TRBJ1-5, the complete variable domain reads EPEVTQTPSHQVTQMGQEVILRCVPISNHLYFYWYRQILGQKVEFLVSFYNNEISEKSEIFDDQFSVERPDGSNFTLKIRSTKLEDSAMYFCASSPGQHSNQPQHFGDGTRLSIL.

The gene calls are TRBV7-6 and TRBJ1-5, with TRBD1 matching 11 bases. After removal of 4 bases from V and 0 bases from J, the junction contained 11 bases not matched to a gene. From germline, CDR1 is SGHVS and CDR2 FNYEAQ. The CDR3 sequence is 19 residues long. Here the CDR3 reads CASSCCFGQGACSNQPQHF. The CDR3 nucleotides are TGTGCCAGCAGCTGTTGTTTTGGACAGGGGGCTTGTAGCAATCAGCCCCAGCATTTT.